This T cell receptor beta chain is from a study of blood T cells in healthy people across ages. This clonotype was observed a few times. Its antigen is still unknown. The germline V gene encodes CDR1 MNHEY and CDR2 SMNVEV (reference sequence). V lost 8 bases to trimming and J lost 4 bases, with 6 bases between them. The CDR3 length is 11 residues. Whole-study findings and limits: The study found TCR beta diversity correlated strongly with naive T cell percentage. Long-lived donors had more naive CD4+ cells and higher diversity than aged donors.

Then a second PCR, running roughly 7 to 12 cycles, was carried out with a sample-barcoded 5' primer and a J-beta primer mix. One entry per CDR3 protein, called by TCRdb with MiXCR from the 5' RACE reads. Altogether about 680,000 distinct CDR3 sequences are present, over 45% being singletons, with the ten largest covering about 32%. This TCR was sampled from a woman aged 55-75 years in good health. The sequenced sample was blood. V is TRBV27 and J is TRBJ2-4; D might be TRBD1 (6 bases). The CDR3 loop reads CASGQKNIQYF. For the CDR3, the DNA is TGTGCCAGCGGACAGAAAAACATTCAGTACTTC.